The 27 T cell receptor beta chains below were found in one sample sequenced in a study of blood T cell repertoires in COVID-19. Only in-frame clones appear in the TCRdb table, and some are missing; sequencing was by immunoSEQ multiplex PCR. The sample lists approximately 340,000 clones; 91% were seen once. The material sequenced was PBMCs or T cells enriched from blood (not recorded which). The receptors derive from a woman aged 40-49 years who had been exposed to COVID-19.

V usage is TRBV18 and J usage is TRBJ1-1; weak D call: TRBD1 (6 bases). CDR1 and CDR2 from the germline V gene are KGHSH and LQKENI. The germline V and J ends were trimmed by 5 bases and 5 bases, with 12 bases remaining between them. The CDR3 length is 13 residues. This chain's CDR3 is CASSTGRGTEAFF. CDR3 nucleotides: TGTGCCAGCTCAACAGGGCGGGGGACTGAAGCTTTCTTT.

This clone was observed a handful of times. The genes are TRBV27 and TRBJ1-2; no firm D call. V lost 4 bases and J lost 5, with 14 bases in between. Germline assignment: CDR1 MNHEY and CDR2 SMNVEV (reference sequence). The CDR3 is made up of 14 amino acids. The CDR3 bases are TGTGCCAGCAGTTCAGCGGCCTTGGATTATGGCTACACCTTC. Its protein product is CASSSAALDYGYTF.

CDR3 sequence: CASSMWQALSYNSPLHF. The CDR3 DNA sequence: TGTGCCAGTAGTATGTGGCAGGCGCTCTCCTATAATTCACCCCTCCACTTT. This sequence joins TRBV19 and TRBJ1-6, with unresolved D. The germline V gene encodes CDR1 LNHDA and CDR2 SQIVND (reference sequence). The CDR3 totals 17 residues. Trimming took off 3 bases at V and 0 bases at J, with 12 bases between the two ends.

The CDR3 is CASRQGADTQYF. Written as DNA, the CDR3 is TGTGCCAGCCGACAGGGGGCAGATACGCAGTATTTT. This chain connects TRBV18 to TRBJ2-3, with 9 bases aligning to TRBD1. Germline CDR1 reads KGHSH; CDR2 reads LQKENI. CDR3 length: 12 residues. Trimming cost V 8 bases and J 4 bases; bases outside gene matches: 1.

This clone was detected once. The rearrangement joins TRBV19 to TRBJ1-1, with 8 bases that match TRBD1. CDR3 length: 14 residues. The germline CDR1 and CDR2 sequences are LNHDA and SQIVND (reference sequence). The trim removed 9 bases at V and 4 bases at J, leaving 10 bases unmatched. The CDR3 here is CASRLDRGITEAFF. The CDR3, as DNA: TGTGCCAGCAGACTCGACAGGGGTATCACTGAAGCTTTCTTT.

The chain carries TRBV7-3 and TRBJ2-5, with 9 bases that match TRBD1. CDR1 is SGHTA, CDR2 FQGTGA, per germline. This CDR3 has 14 amino acids. V lost 5 bases and J lost 3; bases outside the gene matches: 4. CDR3 sequence: CASSPGQGKETQYF. The DNA of the CDR3 is TGTGCCAGCAGCCCGGGACAGGGAAAAGAGACCCAGTACTTC.

A word on this clone: The same CDR3 can be traced to other DNA sequences in this sample. This chain uses TRBV19 with TRBJ2-7; 7 nucleotides align to TRBD1. Looked up from germline, CDR1 is LNHDA and CDR2 is SQIVND (reference sequence). After removal of 5 bases from V and 0 bases from J, the junction contained 4 bases not matched to a gene. This CDR3 is 14 amino acids long. Written as DNA, the CDR3 is TGTGCCAGTAGTGTACCAGGGGGCTCCTACGAGCAGTACTTC. This codes for CASSVPGGSYEQYF.

V gene TRBV6-6 combines with J gene TRBJ1-5; D may be TRBD1 (6 bases). The CDR3 has 14 residues. V was clipped by 6 bases and J by 0 bases, with 9 bases between them. Germline V gene sequence: CDR1 MNHNY, CDR2 SVGAGI (reference sequence). The CDR3 spells CASRHRDSNQPQHF. CDR3 nucleotide sequence: TGTGCCAGCAGACACAGGGATAGCAATCAGCCCCAGCATTTT.

The rearrangement links TRBV24-1 to TRBJ1-1, with TRBD1 identical over 10 bases. This CDR3 comprises 13 residues. Germline trimming cut 4 bases from V and 10 bases from J; bases unmatched to any gene: 5. From germline, CDR1 is KGHDR and CDR2 SFDVKD. The DNA for the CDR3 is TGTGCCACCAGTGACCGGGACAGGGGAAGAGCTTTCTTT. Translation: CATSDRDRGRAFF.

This sequence joins TRBV28 and TRBJ1-6, with TRBD1 identical over 9 bases. With 6 bases clipped from V and 6 bases from J, the junction kept 9 bases outside the gene matches. This CDR3 is 16 amino acids long. Germline values: CDR1 MDHEN, CDR2 SYDVKM. In DNA form, the CDR3 reads TGTGCCAGCAGGGGACAGGGTGCAGCTTTTAATTCACCCCTCCACTTT. This translates into CASRGQGAAFNSPLHF. Using reference TRBV28 and TRBJ1-6 for the parts outside the CDR3, the full variable domain is DVKVTQSSRYLVKRTGEKVFLECVQDMDHENMFWYRQDPGLGLRLIYFSYDVKMKEKGDIPEGYSVSREKKERFSLILESASTNQTSMYLCASRGQGAAFNSPLHFGNGTRLTVT.

CDR3: CAWSYDYSNQPQHF. As DNA, the CDR3 is TGTGCCTGGAGTTACGACTATAGCAATCAGCCCCAGCATTTT. The chain couples TRBV30 to TRBJ1-5; D gene unclear. In germline, CDR1 is GTSNPN, CDR2 SVGIG (reference sequence). V was clipped by 2 bases and J by 0 bases, with 8 bases between them. The CDR3 runs 14 residues.

This chain links TRBV5-5 with TRBJ2-1; tentative D call: TRBD1 (8 bases). CDR3 size: 16 residues. CDR1 and CDR2 from the germline V gene are SGHKS and YYEKEE (reference sequence). The V end lost 5 bases, the J end lost 2 bases, and 17 bases lay between the germline ends. The CDR3, as DNA: TGTGCCAGCAGGATAACAGGGGGGGGCCCCTACAATGAGCAGTTCTTC. This translates into CASRITGGGPYNEQFF.

V usage is TRBV9 and J usage is TRBJ1-2; no clear D. The CDR3 is 15 amino acids. CDR1 is SGDLS and CDR2 is YYNGEE in the germline V gene. Trimming left V 7 bases short and J 1 base short, with 17 bases between. CDR3 residues: CASAPQIRYNYGYTF. CDR3 sequence (DNA): TGTGCCAGCGCCCCCCAGATCAGGTATAACTATGGCTACACCTTC.

The gene calls are TRBV19 and TRBJ1-6; D gene ambiguous. Germline CDR1 LNHDA, CDR2 SQIVND (reference sequence). The CDR3 sequence is 14 residues long. V dropped 7 bases and J dropped 13 bases, with 20 bases sitting between them. The CDR3 loop reads CASTPEGSAAPLHF. The CDR3 nucleotides read TGTGCCAGTACCCCGGAGGGCAGTGCCGCCCCCCTCCACTTT.

This clone is a singleton in its sample. The genes are TRBV13 and TRBJ2-1; 10 bases are a match to TRBD2. Germline CDR1 and CDR2: PRHDT and FYEKMQ (reference sequence). The CDR3 contains 16 residues. With V trimmed by 1 base and J by 4 bases, 4 bases remained unmatched. Written as DNA, the CDR3 is TGTGCCAGCAGCTTAGTCTCAGCGGGAGGGTACAATGAGCAGTTCTTC. This gives the protein CASSLVSAGGYNEQFF.

This sequence joins TRBV6-5 and TRBJ1-5; D unresolved. CDR3 length equals 15 residues. V was cut by 0 bases and J by 2 bases, with 8 bases left in between. Germline loops: CDR1 MNHEY, CDR2 SVGAGI. DNA of the CDR3: TGTGCCAGCAGTTACTCGAAAGGAGGCAATCAGCCCCAGCATTTT. The encoded protein is CASSYSKGGNQPQHF.

V is TRBV9 and J is TRBJ2-2; D perhaps matches TRBD2 (6 bases). Germline assignment: CDR1 SGDLS and CDR2 YYNGEE. The CDR3 consists of 15 residues. V was pared by 2 bases and J by 1 base, with 9 bases between. CDR3: CASSVRDLNTGELFF. The CDR3 DNA sequence: TGTGCCAGCAGCGTGAGGGACTTGAACACCGGGGAGCTGTTTTTT.

A single count supports this clone. This chain connects TRBV29-1 to TRBJ2-4; D is uncertain. The CDR3 is 15 residues long. The V gene lost 3 bases and the J gene lost 0 bases, with 12 bases spanning the gap. Germline loops: CDR1 SQVTM, CDR2 ANQGSEA. CDR3 amino acids: CSVESSVRAKNIQYF. The CDR3 DNA follows: TGCAGCGTTGAGTCGAGCGTACGAGCCAAAAACATTCAGTACTTC.

DNA for the CDR3: TGTGCCAGCACCCTACAGGGAGTAGGTGGCTACACCTTC. It encodes CASTLQGVGGYTF. This chain uses TRBV7-2 with TRBJ1-2; possibly TRBD1 for D (6 bases). V gave up 7 bases and J gave up 7 bases, with 16 bases separating them. This CDR3 is built from 13 residues. Germline-derived CDR1 and CDR2 are SGHTA and FQGNSA.

This chain links TRBV5-1 with TRBJ2-7; 8 nucleotides agree with TRBD1. The V and J ends lost 3 bases and 3 bases, in that order; junction bases with no gene match: 8. Looked up from germline, CDR1 is SGHRS and CDR2 is YFSETQ. This CDR3 spans 15 amino acids. DNA of the CDR3: TGCGCCAGCAGCTCAACCCGGACAGGGAGCTACGAGCAGTACTTC. Translation gives CASSSTRTGSYEQYF.

This chain connects TRBV5-1 to TRBJ2-7; 8 positions agree with TRBD1. This CDR3 is 14 amino acids long. Germline CDR1 and CDR2: SGHRS and YFSETQ. The V gene end was trimmed by 4 bases and the J gene end by 6 bases; junction bases not matched to a gene: 9. The CDR3 region is CASSPTTGVREQYF. DNA for the CDR3: TGCGCCAGCAGCCCGACGACAGGGGTGCGCGAGCAGTACTTC.

CDR3 bases: TGTGCCAGCAGCCGCGGGGTCTCCTACGAGCAGTACTTC. Translation: CASSRGVSYEQYF. This chain links TRBV3-1 (or the pseudogene TRBV3-2) with TRBJ2-7, with D perhaps TRBD2 (6 bases). The CDR3 has 13 residues. V lost 4 bases and J lost 0, with 7 bases in between. Germline assignment: CDR1 LGHDT and CDR2 YNNKEL (reference sequence).

V and J are TRBV30 and TRBJ2-1; 7 positions agree with TRBD1. CDR1 is GTSNPN, CDR2 SVGIG, per germline (reference sequence). This CDR3 contains 14 residues. Trimming removed 5 bases from V and 7 bases from J; junction bases left unmatched: 11. The chain's CDR3 is CAWSGTAIGNEQFF. The CDR3, as DNA: TGTGCCTGGTCCGGGACAGCAATCGGAAATGAGCAGTTCTTC.

This chain connects TRBV10-2 to TRBJ1-2, with a possible D match to TRBD1 (6 bases). The V end was cut by 2 bases, the J end by 2 bases, with 12 bases between. The CDR3 is made up of 15 amino acids. The V gene's germline CDR1 is WSHSY and CDR2 SAAADI. The CDR3 coding sequence is TGCGCCAGCAGTGAGCTCAAGACAGGAAACTATGGCTACACCTTC. It specifies CASSELKTGNYGYTF.

This chain joins TRBV6-5 and TRBJ2-7; TRBD2 aligns across 11 bases. Germline V gene sequence: CDR1 MNHEY, CDR2 SVGAGI. The J segment lost 3 bases and the V segment lost 7 bases, leaving 8 bases of the junction unmatched. The CDR3 consists of 15 residues. CDR3 sequence reads: CASTRGTSGNYEQYF. The CDR3, as DNA: TGTGCCAGCACTCGGGGGACTAGCGGTAACTACGAGCAGTACTTC.

The CDR3: CASSEGEIWGITYEQYF. The DNA for the CDR3 is TGTGCCAGCAGTGAAGGGGAGATTTGGGGTATCACTTACGAGCAGTACTTC. The chain links TRBV2 to TRBJ2-7; perhaps TRBD2 as D (5 bases). This CDR3 is 17 amino acids long. V lost 1 base and J 4 bases, leaving 20 bases between the germline ends. The germline V gene has CDR1 SNHLY and CDR2 FYNNEI.

The chain is built from TRBV9 and TRBJ1-3, with a tentative D call TRBD1 (5 bases). Trimming pared 2 bases from V and 4 bases from J, leaving 10 bases between. Germline values: CDR1 SGDLS, CDR2 YYNGEE. There are 14 residues in the CDR3. The CDR3 sequence: CASSVAAGGNTIYF. CDR3 DNA sequence: TGTGCCAGCAGCGTTGCCGCAGGGGGAAACACCATATATTTT.